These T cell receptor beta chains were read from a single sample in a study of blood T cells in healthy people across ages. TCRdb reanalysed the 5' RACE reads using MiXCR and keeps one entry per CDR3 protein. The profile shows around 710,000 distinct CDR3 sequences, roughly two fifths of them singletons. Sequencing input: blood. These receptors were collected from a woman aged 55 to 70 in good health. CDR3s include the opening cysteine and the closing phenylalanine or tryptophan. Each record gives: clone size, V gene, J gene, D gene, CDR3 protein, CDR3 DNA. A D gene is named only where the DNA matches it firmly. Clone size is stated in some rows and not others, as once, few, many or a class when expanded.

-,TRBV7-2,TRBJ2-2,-,CASSFKSSGGELFF,TGTGCCAGCAGCTTTAAGAGTAGTGGCGGGGAGCTGTTTTTT
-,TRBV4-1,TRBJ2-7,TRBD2,CASSQEPGLAGGREQYF,TGCGCCAGCAGCCAAGAGCCGGGACTAGCGGGAGGGCGCGAGCAGTACTTC
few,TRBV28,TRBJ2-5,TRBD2,CASSFVAGQETQYF,TGTGCCAGCAGTTTTGTAGCGGGCCAAGAGACCCAGTACTTC
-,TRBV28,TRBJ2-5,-,CASSGRQGVETQYF,TGTGCCAGCAGTGGGCGGCAGGGCGTGGAGACCCAGTACTTC
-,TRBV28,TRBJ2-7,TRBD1,CASRTGRDEQYF,TGTGCCAGCAGGACAGGGCGGGACGAGCAGTACTTC
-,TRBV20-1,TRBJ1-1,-,CSAPVRAQGTEAFF,TGCAGTGCTCCCGTCCGGGCCCAAGGGACTGAAGCTTTCTTT
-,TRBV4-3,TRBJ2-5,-,CASSQDLAGKETQYF,TGCGCCAGCAGCCAAGACCTAGCAGGGAAAGAGACCCAGTACTTC
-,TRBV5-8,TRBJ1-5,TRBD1,CASSLGQGASGQPQHF,TGTGCCAGCAGCTTGGGGCAGGGGGCGTCGGGTCAGCCCCAGCATTTT
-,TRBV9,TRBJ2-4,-,CAGSVGAKNIQYF,TGTGCCGGCAGCGTAGGGGCCAAAAACATTCAGTACTTC
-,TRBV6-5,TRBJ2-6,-,CASNYRPFSSGANVLTF,TGTGCCAGCAATTACAGGCCTTTCAGCTCTGGGGCCAACGTCCTGACTTTC
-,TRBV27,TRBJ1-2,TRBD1,CASSAPGQGYGYTF,TGTGCCAGCAGTGCCCCCGGACAGGGTTATGGCTACACCTTC
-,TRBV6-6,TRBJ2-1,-,CASSRLDSSYNVQFF,TGTGCCAGCAGTCGACTAGACAGCTCCTACAATGTGCAGTTCTTC
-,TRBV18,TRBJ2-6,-,CASSLNQHPGANVLTF,TGTGCCAGCTCACTTAATCAGCACCCTGGGGCCAACGTCCTGACTTTC
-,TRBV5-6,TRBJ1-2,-,CTSSLGSPASYGYTF,TGTACCAGCAGCTTGGGGTCCCCGGCGTCCTATGGCTACACCTTC
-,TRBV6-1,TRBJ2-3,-,CASSEARMDTQYF,TGTGCCAGCAGTGAAGCGCGAATGGATACGCAGTATTTT
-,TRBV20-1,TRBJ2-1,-,CSAFSRGQFF,TGCAGTGCGTTTAGCAGGGGGCAGTTCTTC
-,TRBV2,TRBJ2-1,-,CASSEGARPLINNEQFF,TGTGCCAGCAGTGAAGGGGCCCGGCCCCTAATAAACAATGAGCAGTTCTTC
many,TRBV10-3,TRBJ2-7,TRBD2,CASRGGGEQYF,TGTGCCTCGCGGGGGGGAGGCGAGCAGTACTTC
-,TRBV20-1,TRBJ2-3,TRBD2,CSARAAGGLTDTQYF,TGCAGTGCTAGAGCCGCGGGGGGGCTGACAGATACGCAGTATTTT
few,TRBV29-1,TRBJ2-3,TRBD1,CSVDRAPGQGTDTQYF,TGCAGCGTTGACAGGGCACCGGGACAGGGGACAGATACGCAGTATTTT
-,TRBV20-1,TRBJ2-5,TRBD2,CSASELAGQYF,TGCAGTGCTAGCGAACTAGCGGGGCAGTACTTC
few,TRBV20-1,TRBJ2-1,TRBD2,CSVISGRAENEQFF,TGCAGTGTAATTAGCGGGAGGGCAGAAAATGAGCAGTTCTTC
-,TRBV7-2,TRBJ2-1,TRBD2,CASSLRFGGLAANEQFF,TGTGCCAGCAGCTTAAGATTCGGTGGACTAGCAGCGAATGAGCAGTTCTTC